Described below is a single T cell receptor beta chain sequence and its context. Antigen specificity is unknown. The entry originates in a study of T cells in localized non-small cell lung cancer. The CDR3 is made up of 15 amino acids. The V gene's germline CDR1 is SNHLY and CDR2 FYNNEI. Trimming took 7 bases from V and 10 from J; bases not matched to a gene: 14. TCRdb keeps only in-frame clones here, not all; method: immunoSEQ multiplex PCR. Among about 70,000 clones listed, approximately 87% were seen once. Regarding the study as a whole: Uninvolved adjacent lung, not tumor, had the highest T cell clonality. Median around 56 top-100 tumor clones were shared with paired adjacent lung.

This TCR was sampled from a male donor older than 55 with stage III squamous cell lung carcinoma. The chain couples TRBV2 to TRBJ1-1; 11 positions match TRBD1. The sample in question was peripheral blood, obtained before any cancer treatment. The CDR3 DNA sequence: TGTGCCAGCAAGAGAACCGGACAGGGGGCGCGGACAGCTTTCTTT. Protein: CASKRTGQGARTAFF.